Given below is one T cell receptor (beta chain) in context. Its antigen is not known. The sample is drawn from a study of cytomegalovirus exposure and HLA in healthy donors. Study results and caveats: The investigators catalogued 150 to 200 TCR beta chains as cytomegalovirus-associated. Reports credit the classifier with highly specific, highly sensitive diagnosis of cytomegalovirus status.

The V end was cut by 3 bases, the J end by 0 bases, with 13 bases between. The CDR3 spans 16 residues. Germline values: CDR1 KGHSH, CDR2 LQKENI. Measured with immunoSEQ multiplex PCR; TCRdb has only the in-frame clones, and not every one. The data contain 150,000 to 200,000 clones, 96% of them singletons. The specimen was PBMCs. This receptor was identified in a woman between 18 and 30 years old in good health and CMV-seronegative. This chain connects TRBV18 to TRBJ2-3; possible D gene TRBD2, 5 bases. The CDR3 sequence: CASSPLEVTSTDTQYF. The DNA for the CDR3 is TGTGCCAGCTCACCCCTGGAGGTTACTAGCACAGATACGCAGTATTTT.